Listed below are T cell receptor beta chains from one sample, sequenced in a study of T cell responses to AZD1222 COVID-19 vaccine. The table came from immunoSEQ multiplex PCR; TCRdb's copy has only in-frame clones and leaves some out. The data show some 130,000 clones, about nine tenths seen once. This specimen consisted of peripheral blood, obtained 28 days after the second AZD1222 dose. The receptors shown here come from an adult who received the AZD1222 COVID-19 vaccine. Both conserved end residues are part of each CDR3. D genes are given only for firm matches. A clone size is listed for some rows: how often the clone was seen (once, few, many), or a class if it is expanded.

cdr3_aa: CASSQDYRSNQPQHF; cdr3_nt: TGTGCCAGCAGCCAAGATTACCGGAGCAATCAGCCCCAGCATTTT; v_call: TRBV3-1/TRBV3-2; j_call: TRBJ1-5; cdr3_length: 15; clone_size: -; d_call: -
cdr3_aa: CASSSQGNPGNTIYF; cdr3_nt: TGTGCCAGCAGCTCACAGGGAAACCCTGGAAACACCATATATTTT; v_call: TRBV5-8; j_call: TRBJ1-3; cdr3_length: 15; clone_size: once; d_call: -
cdr3_aa: CASSVDVTNNEKLFF; cdr3_nt: TGTGCCAGCAGCGTAGATGTTACGAACAATGAAAAACTGTTTTTT; v_call: TRBV9; j_call: TRBJ1-4; cdr3_length: 15; clone_size: -; d_call: -
cdr3_aa: CARSLCMSSNQPQHF; cdr3_nt: TGTGCCAGAAGCTTATGTATGAGTAGCAATCAGCCCCAGCATTTT; v_call: TRBV7-5; j_call: TRBJ1-5; cdr3_length: 15; clone_size: -; d_call: -
cdr3_aa: CARISGGPGIQETQYF; cdr3_nt: TGTGCCAGGATTAGCGGGGGCCCTGGCATACAAGAGACCCAGTACTTC; v_call: TRBV19; j_call: TRBJ2-5; cdr3_length: 16; clone_size: -; d_call: TRBD2
cdr3_aa: CASSSPSPGTGVRPFF; cdr3_nt: TGTGCCAGCAGCTCCCCAAGCCCCGGGACAGGGGTTCGGCCTTTCTTT; v_call: TRBV9; j_call: TRBJ1-1; cdr3_length: 16; clone_size: -; d_call: TRBD1
cdr3_aa: CASSSGTGGGDEQYF; cdr3_nt: TGTGCCAGCAGTTCCGGGACAGGGGGTGGGGACGAGCAGTACTTC; v_call: TRBV7-6; j_call: TRBJ2-7; cdr3_length: 15; clone_size: once; d_call: TRBD1
cdr3_aa: CASSPTSGDTDTQYF; cdr3_nt: TGCGCCAGCAGCCCCACATCCGGGGACACAGATACGCAGTATTTT; v_call: TRBV4-3; j_call: TRBJ2-3; cdr3_length: 15; clone_size: -; d_call: -
cdr3_aa: CACNPPTGLGYEQYF; cdr3_nt: TGTGCCTGTAATCCCCCGACAGGGTTGGGTTACGAGCAGTACTTC; v_call: TRBV30; j_call: TRBJ2-7; cdr3_length: 15; clone_size: -; d_call: TRBD1
cdr3_aa: CASSPGGDRILQETQYF; cdr3_nt: TGTGCCAGCAGCCCCGGGGGTGACAGGATACTTCAAGAGACCCAGTACTTC; v_call: TRBV7-2; j_call: TRBJ2-5; cdr3_length: 17; clone_size: -; d_call: -
cdr3_aa: CASSQVQNEKLFF; cdr3_nt: TGCGCCAGCAGCCAAGTTCAGAATGAAAAACTGTTTTTT; v_call: TRBV4-3; j_call: TRBJ1-4; cdr3_length: 13; clone_size: -; d_call: -
cdr3_aa: CASSLQGFREKLFF; cdr3_nt: TGTGCCAGCAGCCTTCAGGGATTTCGCGAAAAACTGTTTTTT; v_call: TRBV5-6; j_call: TRBJ1-4; cdr3_length: 14; clone_size: -; d_call: -
cdr3_aa: CASRLLIIGGYTF; cdr3_nt: TGTGCCAGCAGACTACTTATCATAGGTGGCTACACCTTC; v_call: TRBV6-5; j_call: TRBJ1-2; cdr3_length: 13; clone_size: few; d_call: -
cdr3_aa: CASRAPGQPNTEAFF; cdr3_nt: TGTGCCAGTAGAGCCCCGGGACAGCCGAACACTGAAGCTTTCTTT; v_call: TRBV19; j_call: TRBJ1-1; cdr3_length: 15; clone_size: -; d_call: TRBD1
cdr3_aa: CASSLGQYYEQYF; cdr3_nt: TGTGCCAGCTCACTGGGACAGTACTACGAGCAGTACTTC; v_call: TRBV18; j_call: TRBJ2-7; cdr3_length: 13; clone_size: -; d_call: TRBD1
cdr3_aa: CAWSVSGSNIQYF; cdr3_nt: TGTGCCTGGAGTGTTTCCGGTTCGAACATTCAGTACTTC; v_call: TRBV30; j_call: TRBJ2-4; cdr3_length: 13; clone_size: -; d_call: -
cdr3_aa: CASSQASTGINYEQYF; cdr3_nt: TGCGCCAGCAGCCAAGCTTCGACAGGGATTAACTACGAGCAGTACTTC; v_call: TRBV4-1; j_call: TRBJ2-7; cdr3_length: 16; clone_size: -; d_call: TRBD1
cdr3_aa: CASSVSRDTLPRDTQYF; cdr3_nt: TGTGCCAGCAGTGTTAGCCGGGACACCCTGCCTCGAGATACGCAGTATTTT; v_call: TRBV9; j_call: TRBJ2-3; cdr3_length: 17; clone_size: -; d_call: -
cdr3_aa: CASSLRAPGGYEQYF; cdr3_nt: TGTGCCAGCAGCTTACGGGCTCCAGGGGGCTACGAGCAGTACTTC; v_call: TRBV5-4; j_call: TRBJ2-7; cdr3_length: 15; clone_size: -; d_call: TRBD1
cdr3_aa: CASSSRTADNSPLHF; cdr3_nt: TGCGCCAGCAGCTCCAGGACGGCTGATAATTCACCCCTCCACTTT; v_call: TRBV5-1; j_call: TRBJ1-6; cdr3_length: 15; clone_size: once; d_call: -
cdr3_aa: CSVENRQGIETQYF; cdr3_nt: TGCAGCGTTGAAAATAGACAGGGGATTGAGACCCAGTACTTC; v_call: TRBV29-1; j_call: TRBJ2-5; cdr3_length: 14; clone_size: -; d_call: TRBD1
cdr3_aa: CASSLEGLYNSPLHF; cdr3_nt: TGTGCCAGCAGCTTGGAAGGGCTCTATAATTCACCCCTCCACTTT; v_call: TRBV5-8; j_call: TRBJ1-6; cdr3_length: 15; clone_size: -; d_call: -
cdr3_aa: CASTRDGYSGNTIYF; cdr3_nt: TGCGCCAGCACCCGGGACGGCTACTCTGGAAACACCATATATTTT; v_call: TRBV5-1; j_call: TRBJ1-3; cdr3_length: 15; clone_size: -; d_call: -
cdr3_aa: CASSVGQLTEAFF; cdr3_nt: TGTGCCAGCAGCGTGGGACAGTTAACTGAAGCTTTCTTT; v_call: TRBV9; j_call: TRBJ1-1; cdr3_length: 13; clone_size: -; d_call: TRBD1
cdr3_aa: CASSMGQLHTEAFF; cdr3_nt: TGTGCCAGTAGTATGGGACAGTTACACACTGAAGCTTTCTTT; v_call: TRBV19; j_call: TRBJ1-1; cdr3_length: 14; clone_size: -; d_call: TRBD1